These 23 T cell receptor beta chains came from one sample sequenced in a study of T cell responses to AZD1222 COVID-19 vaccine. The protocol was immunoSEQ multiplex PCR, while the TCRdb copy is restricted to in-frame clones and leaves out a portion. This sample has 95,000 to 150,000 clones; approximately 86% occur once, and the top ten carry about 2.9%. The material was peripheral blood, obtained 28 days after the second AZD1222 dose. These receptors were taken from an adult who received the AZD1222 COVID-19 vaccine.

The chain links TRBV28 to TRBJ1-3; a weak D match, TRBD1 (5 bases). Germline V lookup: CDR1 MDHEN, CDR2 SYDVKM. The CDR3 has 14 residues. Trimming removed 2 bases at V and 10 bases at J, with 15 bases between. Here the CDR3 reads CASSLRQGKGTIYF. CDR3 nucleotides: TGTGCCAGCAGTTTAAGGCAGGGAAAGGGTACCATATATTTT. Full variable domain (remainder filled in from reference TRBV28 and TRBJ1-3): DVKVTQSSRYLVKRTGEKVFLECVQDMDHENMFWYRQDPGLGLRLIYFSYDVKMKEKGDIPEGYSVSREKKERFSLILESASTNQTSMYLCASSLRQGKGTIYFGEGSWLTVV.

The chain combines TRBV6-1 with TRBJ2-7; 7 bases line up with TRBD2. The V and J ends lost 2 bases and 3 bases, in that order; junction bases with no gene match: 7. Germline CDR1 is MNHNS and CDR2 is SASEGT. The CDR3 length is 15 residues. The CDR3 nucleotides are TGTGCCAGCAGTGAACAGAGCGGGGTCTTCTACGAGCAGTACTTC. Residues: CASSEQSGVFYEQYF.

The V and J genes are TRBV18 and TRBJ1-2; a possible D gene is TRBD1 (5 bases). Germline CDR1 KGHSH, CDR2 LQKENI. The ends were cut back, 4 bases at V and 5 bases at J, with 17 bases in the middle. The CDR3 runs 15 residues. CDR3: CASSQRDSGGYGYTF. As DNA, the CDR3 is TGTGCCAGCTCACAACGCGACAGCGGAGGGTATGGCTACACCTTC.

In its sample, this clone was seen a few times. The chain carries TRBV30 and TRBJ1-2; D is possibly TRBD1 (6 bases). Germline V gene sequence: CDR1 GTSNPN, CDR2 SVGIG (reference sequence). Deletions cut 0 bases from V and 3 bases from J, with 11 bases between. CDR3 size: 14 residues. CDR3 loop: CAWSVLRGDYGYTF. The CDR3 DNA is TGTGCCTGGAGTGTACTCAGGGGCGACTATGGCTACACCTTC.

The CDR3 spells CASSRRVGGQSPDTQYF. CDR3 nucleotide sequence: TGTGCCAGTAGCCGTAGGGTAGGGGGACAAAGCCCAGATACGCAGTATTTT. The chain couples TRBV19 to TRBJ2-3, with a weak D call TRBD1 (6 bases). With 6 bases removed from V and 4 bases from J, the gap between germline ends came to 23 bases. CDR1 is LNHDA, CDR2 SQIVND, per germline (reference sequence). This CDR3 region has 17 residues.

The chain joins TRBV7-2 to TRBJ1-2, with D unresolved. Trimming cost V 5 bases and J 4 bases, with 11 bases left between them. The CDR3 sequence is 13 residues long. Germline V gene data show CDR1 as SGHTA and CDR2 as FQGNSA. The CDR3, as DNA: TGTGCCAGCAGCGCCGGACCGGCCTATGGCTACACCTTC. Residues: CASSAGPAYGYTF.

This CDR3 is CASSYQGQENTEAFF. Written as DNA, the CDR3 is TGTGCCAGCTCCTACCAAGGACAGGAGAACACTGAAGCTTTCTTT. J is TRBJ1-1 and V is TRBV5-5, with 7 nucleotides matching TRBD1. The CDR3 totals 15 residues. Germline-derived CDR1 and CDR2 are SGHKS and YYEKEE (reference sequence). J lost 1 base, V lost 7 bases, and 10 bases had no gene match.

The chain is built from TRBV3-1 (or the pseudogene TRBV3-2) and TRBJ1-1; TRBD1 aligns across 7 bases. CDR1 and CDR2 (germline): LGHDT, YNNKEL (reference sequence). The CDR3 is made up of 14 amino acids. V dropped 5 bases and J dropped 4; count of bases not matched to a gene: 7. The CDR3 is CASSYTGVSTEAFF. The CDR3 DNA reads as TGTGCCAGCAGCTATACAGGGGTGAGCACTGAAGCTTTCTTT.

The rearrangement joins TRBV6-1 to TRBJ2-7; 8 bases fit TRBD1. The CDR3 covers 15 residues. The germline V gene encodes CDR1 MNHNS and CDR2 SASEGT. The junction had 7 bases not matched to a gene; V was cut back by 3 bases and J by 3 bases. CDR3 nucleotides: TGTGCCAGCAGTGACCAGACAGGGGCAGGCTACGAGCAGTACTTC. It is translated as CASSDQTGAGYEQYF.

The CDR3 nucleotides are TGTGCCAGCTCACCGAGACAGACCTACAATGAGCAGTTCTTC. The encoded protein is CASSPRQTYNEQFF. The chain recombines TRBV18 with TRBJ2-1; D is possibly TRBD1 (5 bases). This CDR3 contains 14 residues. The V gene's germline CDR1 is KGHSH and CDR2 LQKENI. The V gene lost 3 bases and the J gene lost 2 bases, with 8 bases spanning the gap. The full variable domain, rest sourced from reference TRBV18 and TRBJ2-1, is NAGVMQNPRHLVRRRGQEARLRCSPMKGHSHVYWYRQLPEEGLKFMVYLQKENIIDESGMPKERFSAEFPKEGPSILRIQQVVRGDSAAYFCASSPRQTYNEQFFGPGTRLTVL.

This sequence joins TRBV5-4 and TRBJ1-6; 9 bases fit TRBD1. Trimming took 3 bases from V and 4 from J; bases not matched to a gene: 5. The CDR3 loop spans 16 amino acids. The germline gives CDR1 SGHNT, CDR2 YYREEE (reference sequence). Here the CDR3 reads CASSWTGETYNSPLHF. For the CDR3, the DNA is TGTGCCAGCAGCTGGACAGGGGAAACTTATAATTCACCCCTCCACTTT.

This chain joins TRBV7-9 and TRBJ2-7, with D unresolved. Trimming shortened V by 0 bases and J by 5 bases, and 14 bases separated the two germline ends. Germline assignment: CDR1 SEHNR and CDR2 FQNEAQ (reference sequence). The CDR3 loop spans 15 amino acids. CDR3: CASSLAYVGSHEQYF. The CDR3 DNA is TGTGCCAGCAGCTTAGCCTATGTGGGGTCCCACGAGCAGTACTTC.

The chain has TRBV29-1 and TRBJ1-5, with TRBD1 identical over 10 bases. The CDR3 spans 13 residues. CDR1 SQVTM and CDR2 ANQGSEA come from the germline V gene. Unmatched junction bases numbered 5, after V lost 6 bases and J lost 6 bases. DNA for the CDR3: TGCAGCGTAGGGACAGGGGATGGTCAGCCCCAGCATTTT. It yields the protein CSVGTGDGQPQHF.

The V and J genes are TRBV5-1 and TRBJ2-1; D remains ambiguous. This CDR3 has 16 amino acids. CDR1 and CDR2 from the germline V gene are SGHRS and YFSETQ. Trimming cost V 0 bases and J 0 bases, with 10 bases left between them. CDR3 sequence: CASSLVQASSYNEQFF. CDR3 DNA sequence: TGCGCCAGCAGCTTGGTGCAGGCCAGCTCCTACAATGAGCAGTTCTTC.

This chain joins TRBV30 and TRBJ1-2, with no clear D. Trimming stripped 5 bases from V and 2 bases from J, with 12 bases between. There are 13 residues in the CDR3. CDR1 and CDR2 (germline): GTSNPN, SVGIG (reference sequence). The CDR3 DNA follows: TGTGCCTGGTGGCTGGGATCGAACTATGGCTACACCTTC. This encodes CAWWLGSNYGYTF.

V is TRBV18 and J is TRBJ2-5; TRBD2 might be the D (5 bases). The germline gives CDR1 KGHSH, CDR2 LQKENI. Trimming shortened V by 5 bases and J by 5 bases, and 15 bases separated the two germline ends. This CDR3 contains 14 residues. The CDR3 is CASSKDWTGETQYF. Written as DNA, the CDR3 is TGTGCCAGCTCAAAGGACTGGACGGGGGAGACCCAGTACTTC.

The chain uses TRBV7-9 and TRBJ2-3; tentatively, D is TRBD1 or TRBD2 (6 bases each). From germline, CDR1 is SEHNR and CDR2 FQNEAQ (reference sequence). CDR3 size: 15 residues. V was pared by 0 bases and J by 2 bases, with 9 bases between. The CDR3 region has the DNA TGTGCCAGCAGCTTAGCGGGGGGCTTCACAGATACGCAGTATTTT. Translation: CASSLAGGFTDTQYF.

This chain links TRBV18 with TRBJ1-1; 12 bases map to TRBD1. This CDR3 region has 19 residues. Germline V gene sequence: CDR1 KGHSH, CDR2 LQKENI. The V gene end was trimmed by 1 base and the J gene end by 4 bases; junction bases not matched to a gene: 13. CDR3: CASSPLFVRDRGRITEAFF. In DNA, the CDR3 is TGTGCCAGCTCACCACTATTTGTAAGGGACAGGGGGCGGATCACTGAAGCTTTCTTT.

This chain connects TRBV5-1 to TRBJ1-2; D gene unclear. This CDR3 region has 15 residues. The V gene's germline CDR1 is SGHRS and CDR2 YFSETQ. V shed 1 base and J shed 4 bases, with 14 bases lying between them. CDR3 nucleotides: TGCGCCAGCAGCTTGAGTTTCCGCGATGGCTATGGCTACACCTTC. It translates to CASSLSFRDGYGYTF.

The genes are TRBV12-3 or TRBV12-4 and TRBJ1-2, with a possible D match to TRBD1 (5 bases). The V end lost 6 bases, the J end lost 7 bases, and 15 bases lay between the germline ends. The CDR3 length is 13 residues. The CDR3: CASRLGRGGGYTF. CDR3 in DNA: TGTGCCAGCAGACTGGGTAGGGGAGGTGGCTACACCTTC.

The chain has TRBV9 and TRBJ1-4, with D possibly being TRBD1 (6 bases). Per germline, CDR1 SGDLS and CDR2 YYNGEE. This CDR3 contains 15 residues. V lost 2 bases, J lost 2 bases, and 10 bases lay in between. Here the CDR3 reads CASSVWDTTNEKLFF. The CDR3 nucleotides read TGTGCCAGCAGCGTCTGGGACACTACTAATGAAAAACTGTTTTTT.

This rearrangement joins TRBV30 to TRBJ2-1; D possibly corresponds to TRBD2 (6 bases). The germline V gene encodes CDR1 GTSNPN and CDR2 SVGIG (reference sequence). V was clipped by 1 base and J by 7 bases, with 8 bases between them. CDR3 length equals 12 residues. CDR3 amino acids: CAWSGDSNEQFF. CDR3 coding DNA: TGTGCCTGGAGTGGGGACTCGAATGAGCAGTTCTTC.

The chain carries TRBV5-1 and TRBJ2-7; the D gene could be TRBD1 or TRBD2 (7 bases each). V was clipped by 1 base and J by 4 bases, with 18 bases between them. Germline CDR1 reads SGHRS; CDR2 reads YFSETQ. The CDR3 is 16 amino acids. CDR3 coding DNA: TGCGCCAGCAGCTTGCAGCAGGGGGGGTTGTGGTACGAGCAGTACTTC. This gives the protein CASSLQQGGLWYEQYF.